This is a list of T cell receptor beta chains from one sample in a study of OX40 agonist ivuxolimab in advanced cancers. This table comes from immunoSEQ multiplex PCR, and its TCRdb copy is limited to in-frame clones, with some not included. The sample contains about 12,000 clones, around 84% of which appear only once. The sequencing here drew on CD4+ or CD8+ T cells sorted from blood, taken in a trial of the OX40 agonist ivuxolimab. The source is an adult with an advanced solid tumor such as melanoma, head and neck, liver or kidney cancer. Both conserved end residues are part of each CDR3. Fields, in order: CDR3 length, V gene, clone size, D gene, J gene, CDR3 protein, CDR3 DNA. The D gene is left open where the match is weak. A clone size is listed for some rows: how often the clone was seen (once, few, many), or a class if it is expanded.

len: 14
v_gene: TRBV5-8
abundance: few
d_gene: .
j_gene: TRBJ1-5
CDR3aa: CASSLGGLGQPQHF
CDR3nt: TGTGCCAGCAGCTTGGGCGGGTTGGGTCAGCCCCAGCATTTT

len: 13
v_gene: TRBV2
abundance: .
d_gene: .
j_gene: TRBJ1-2
CDR3aa: CASSADPADGYTF
CDR3nt: TGTGCCAGCAGTGCCGACCCGGCGGATGGCTACACCTTC

len: 15
v_gene: TRBV4-2
abundance: .
d_gene: .
j_gene: TRBJ1-2
CDR3aa: CASSLDSAPNYGYTF
CDR3nt: TGTGCCAGCAGCCTCGACAGCGCCCCTAACTATGGCTACACCTTC

len: 14
v_gene: TRBV7-9
abundance: .
d_gene: TRBD2
j_gene: TRBJ2-7
CDR3aa: CASSAVAGAGEQYF
CDR3nt: TGTGCCAGCAGCGCCGTAGCGGGAGCTGGCGAGCAGTACTTC

len: 14
v_gene: TRBV7-9
abundance: .
d_gene: .
j_gene: TRBJ2-5
CDR3aa: CASSLSPLKETQYF
CDR3nt: TGTGCCAGCAGCTTATCCCCCTTGAAGGAGACCCAGTACTTC

len: 15
v_gene: TRBV12-5
abundance: .
d_gene: TRBD2
j_gene: TRBJ2-7
CDR3aa: CASGQAGGPSYEQYF
CDR3nt: TGTGCTAGTGGCCAAGCGGGAGGGCCCTCATACGAGCAGTACTTC

len: 14
v_gene: TRBV27
abundance: .
d_gene: TRBD1
j_gene: TRBJ2-7
CDR3aa: CASKEQGGSYEQYF
CDR3nt: TGTGCCAGCAAAGAACAGGGGGGCTCCTACGAGCAGTACTTC

len: 15
v_gene: TRBV5-4
abundance: once
d_gene: .
j_gene: TRBJ2-1
CDR3aa: CASSSTKQRQDEQFF
CDR3nt: TGTGCCAGCAGCTCAACCAAACAAAGACAGGACGAGCAGTTCTTC

len: 13
v_gene: TRBV19
abundance: .
d_gene: TRBD1
j_gene: TRBJ2-7
CDR3aa: CASSMGQGYEQYF
CDR3nt: TGTGCCAGTAGTATGGGACAGGGGTACGAGCAGTACTTC

len: 16
v_gene: TRBV11-1
abundance: .
d_gene: .
j_gene: TRBJ2-2
CDR3aa: CASSLAPGLNTGELFF
CDR3nt: TGTGCCAGCAGCTTAGCCCCAGGACTCAACACCGGGGAGCTGTTTTTT

len: 13
v_gene: TRBV29-1
abundance: .
d_gene: .
j_gene: TRBJ1-2
CDR3aa: CSVEQGTNYGYTF
CDR3nt: TGCAGCGTGGAGCAGGGGACCAACTATGGCTACACCTTC

len: 13
v_gene: TRBV5-1
abundance: .
d_gene: TRBD1
j_gene: TRBJ1-1
CDR3aa: CASSTGQGSEAFF
CDR3nt: TGCGCCAGCAGCACTGGACAGGGCAGTGAAGCTTTCTTT

len: 15
v_gene: TRBV19
abundance: .
d_gene: .
j_gene: TRBJ2-5
CDR3aa: CASTPSYYSQETQYF
CDR3nt: TGTGCCAGTACCCCGAGCTACTACAGCCAAGAGACCCAGTACTTC

len: 13
v_gene: TRBV30
abundance: .
d_gene: .
j_gene: TRBJ2-1
CDR3aa: CAWSEVGYNEQFF
CDR3nt: TGTGCCTGGAGCGAAGTGGGCTACAATGAGCAGTTCTTC

len: 16
v_gene: TRBV5-1
abundance: .
d_gene: .
j_gene: TRBJ2-6
CDR3aa: CASSSYVGAGANVLTF
CDR3nt: TGCGCCAGCAGCTCCTACGTGGGGGCCGGGGCCAACGTCCTGACTTTC

len: 16
v_gene: TRBV2
abundance: .
d_gene: .
j_gene: TRBJ1-1
CDR3aa: CASSEAGASATTEAFF
CDR3nt: TGTGCCAGCAGTGAAGCCGGGGCCTCAGCCACCACTGAAGCTTTCTTT

len: 14
v_gene: TRBV14
abundance: .
d_gene: .
j_gene: TRBJ2-1
CDR3aa: CASRGSSNYNEQFF
CDR3nt: TGTGCCAGCAGGGGATCCAGCAACTACAATGAGCAGTTCTTC